One and the same sample provided the 29 T cell receptor beta chains below, sequenced in a study of CD8 T cells in Susac syndrome. The RNA, 0.5 to 1 ug, was put through reverse transcription using random hexamers. TCRdb recomputed calls from the immunoSEQ multiplex PCR reads with MiXCR, one row per CDR3 protein. The sample lists 95,000 to 150,000 distinct CDR3 sequences, around 94% occurring once. The specimen was CD8+ T cells from PBMCs. The receptors were gathered from a human donor with Susac syndrome.

The rearrangement uses TRBV21-1 and TRBJ1-4; the table's D gene call, TRBD1, was not cross checked with the DNA. TRBV21-1 is reported as a pseudogene. This CDR3 region has 15 residues. CDR3 protein: CASSAARDSNEKLFF. The CDR3 DNA is TGTGCCAGCAGCGCGGCCAGGGATTCTAATGAAAAACTGTTTTTT.

The chain combines TRBV6-2 or TRBV6-3 with TRBJ1-2, with unresolved D. V lost 6 bases, J lost 7 bases, and 18 bases lay in between. This CDR3 is 14 amino acids long. Germline loops: CDR1 MNHEY, CDR2 SVGEGT. The CDR3 DNA reads TGTGCCAGCAGCGCTCGCAATCTCCGGGGTGGCTACACCTTC. It codes for CASSARNLRGGYTF.

The chain recombines TRBV2 with TRBJ1-1; D possibly corresponds to TRBD1 (6 bases). This CDR3 is 14 amino acids long. The V gene lost 6 bases and the J gene lost 5 bases, with 16 bases spanning the gap. Looked up from germline, CDR1 is SNHLY and CDR2 is FYNNEI. The CDR3 loop reads CASRRGQSSTEAFF. CDR3 DNA sequence: TGTGCCAGCAGGCGGGGACAATCGAGTACTGAAGCTTTCTTT.

In its sample, this clonotype was seen once. This rearrangement joins TRBV4-1 to TRBJ2-1; maybe TRBD1 (6 bases). The V end was cut by 5 bases, the J end by 9 bases, with 20 bases between. Per the germline V gene, CDR1 is MGHRA and CDR2 is YSYEKL. The CDR3 contains 15 residues. The CDR3 bases are TGCGCCAGCAGCGCAAGCCCAGGGGCTGATGGTGAGCAGTTCTTC. It translates to CASSASPGADGEQFF.

This chain connects TRBV29-1 to TRBJ1-2, with 7 positions matching TRBD1. The germline gives CDR1 SQVTM, CDR2 ANQGSEA. The CDR3 spans 12 residues. V lost 7 bases to trimming and J lost 7 bases; unmatched junction nucleotides: 9. The CDR3, as DNA: TGCAGCGGTCATACAGGGGTTCTTGGCTACACCTTC. Protein: CSGHTGVLGYTF.

The V call is TRBV4-2, the J call TRBJ2-7; D remains ambiguous. The CDR3 has 11 residues. Trimming stripped 1 base from V and 7 bases from J, with 5 bases between. CDR1 and CDR2 (germline): LGHNA, YNFKEQ. The CDR3 here is CASSQGPEQYF. The CDR3 DNA is TGTGCCAGCAGCCAAGGACCGGAGCAGTACTTC.

A remark on this clonotype: A read error may account for a junction end that differs from germline. The chain links TRBV6-4 to TRBJ1-5, with D hard to call. There are 9 residues in the CDR3. Per germline, CDR1 MRHNA and CDR2 SNTAGT. The CDR3 region is CASIQPQHF. CDR3 sequence (DNA): TGTGCCAGCATTCAGCCCCAGCATTTT.

This chain connects TRBV6-5 to TRBJ1-2; D gene ambiguous. CDR3 length equals 12 residues. Germline V gives CDR1 MNHEY, CDR2 SVGAGI. V gave up 10 bases and J gave up 4 bases, with 13 bases separating them. This chain's CDR3 is CATQERFYGYTF. The CDR3 DNA reads TGTGCCACCCAGGAGAGATTCTATGGCTACACCTTC.

The rearrangement links TRBV2 to TRBJ1-1; D uncertain. The CDR3 runs to 13 residues. The germline V and J ends were trimmed by 2 bases and 1 base, with 5 bases remaining between them. CDR1 is SNHLY and CDR2 is FYNNEI in the germline V gene. For the CDR3, the DNA is TGTGCCAGCAGTGAATCTGGGAACACTGAAGCTTTCTTT. This gives the protein CASSESGNTEAFF.

This chain joins TRBV12-3 or TRBV12-4 and TRBJ2-5; tentatively, D is TRBD2 (5 bases). Trimming pared 5 bases from V and 3 bases from J, leaving 13 bases between. CDR3 length: 14 residues. CDR3 protein: CASSHLASEETQYF. DNA for the CDR3: TGTGCCAGCAGTCACCTAGCATCAGAAGAGACCCAGTACTTC.

The chain carries TRBV7-9 and TRBJ1-2; D unclear. CDR1 and CDR2 (germline): SEHNR, FQNEAQ (reference sequence). V was clipped by 5 bases and J by 4 bases, with 20 bases between them. The CDR3 is made up of 16 amino acids. This chain's CDR3 is CASSVLDGPEGYGYTF. The CDR3 DNA reads as TGTGCCAGCAGCGTGTTGGACGGGCCTGAGGGCTATGGCTACACCTTC.

The rearrangement joins TRBV15 to TRBJ1-1; no definite D call. Germline V gives CDR1 LNHNV, CDR2 YYDKDF (reference sequence). The CDR3 runs to 15 residues. The V end lost 2 bases, the J end lost 0 bases, and 10 bases lay between the germline ends. In nucleotides, the CDR3 is TGTGCCACCAGCAGACCCCCGTTGATGAACACTGAAGCTTTCTTT. Encoded protein: CATSRPPLMNTEAFF.

This clonotype was observed once. The chain joins TRBV3-1 to TRBJ1-2; possibly TRBD1 for D (5 bases). Deletions cut 0 bases from V and 2 bases from J, with 10 bases between. The CDR3 length is 15 residues. Germline loops: CDR1 LGHDT, CDR2 YNNKEL (reference sequence). The CDR3: CASSQDFEGNYGYTF. The DNA of the CDR3 is TGTGCCAGCAGCCAAGATTTTGAGGGGAACTATGGCTACACCTTC.

This chain connects TRBV4-2 to TRBJ2-5; 9 nucleotides agree with TRBD1. From germline, CDR1 is LGHNA and CDR2 YNFKEQ. The length of the CDR3 is 17 residues. V lost 0 bases and J lost 5; bases outside the gene matches: 10. The CDR3 loop is CASSQEGDRVRRETQYF. In DNA form, the CDR3 reads TGTGCCAGCAGCCAAGAAGGGGACAGGGTCAGGAGGGAGACCCAGTACTTC.

V usage is TRBV4-2 and J usage is TRBJ1-1, with D possibly TRBD1 on 6 matching bases. Germline CDR1 and CDR2: LGHNA and YNFKEQ. The CDR3 runs to 14 residues. The V end was cut by 3 bases, the J end by 3 bases, with 11 bases between. DNA for the CDR3: TGTGCCAGCAGCCAGGGGCCAGGGGACACTGAAGCTTTCTTT. This gives the protein CASSQGPGDTEAFF.

This chain joins TRBV4-2 and TRBJ1-5, with D perhaps TRBD1 (6 bases). V was shortened by 1 base and J by 7 bases, with 14 bases between the two germline ends. Germline loops: CDR1 LGHNA, CDR2 YNFKEQ. The CDR3 covers 15 residues. The CDR3 DNA reads as TGTGCCAGCAGCCAAGGCGCAGGGGCGGACCAGCCCCAGCATTTT. It encodes CASSQGAGADQPQHF.

The genes are TRBV12-3 or TRBV12-4 and TRBJ2-7; D unresolved. Trimming left V 0 bases short and J 0 bases short, with 12 bases between. The CDR3 is 16 amino acids. The CDR3 bases are TGTGCCAGCAGTTTAGCGGGCCAGGTCCTCTCCTACGAGCAGTACTTC. This translates into CASSLAGQVLSYEQYF.

The V and J genes are TRBV12-5 and TRBJ2-2; D gene uncertain. The CDR3 is 15 amino acids. From germline, CDR1 is LGHNT and CDR2 FRNRAP. Trimming took 4 bases from V and 4 from J, leaving 13 bases between them. CDR3 region: CASGSVGTATGELFF. DNA of the CDR3: TGTGCTAGTGGTTCCGTTGGAACGGCCACCGGGGAGCTGTTTTTT.

The chain couples TRBV2 to TRBJ2-5; D is undetermined. This CDR3 region has 14 residues. V gave up 3 bases and J gave up 5 bases, with 13 bases separating them. Germline CDR1 SNHLY, CDR2 FYNNEI. In DNA, the CDR3 is TGTGCCAGCAGTGATTGGGGATCAAGGGAGACCCAGTACTTC. Its translation: CASSDWGSRETQYF.

The chain carries TRBV20-1 and TRBJ2-7; possible D gene TRBD2, 7 bases. CDR1 and CDR2 from the germline V gene are DFQATT and SNEGSKA (reference sequence). V lost 0 bases and J lost 2, with 14 bases in between. The CDR3 runs to 15 residues. Here the CDR3 reads CSARDRWGGAYEQYF. In nucleotides, the CDR3 is TGCAGTGCTAGAGATAGGTGGGGGGGCGCCTACGAGCAGTACTTC.

The CDR3 loop is CSADSGDSYEQYF. The CDR3 DNA reads as TGCAGCGCGGATAGCGGGGACTCCTACGAGCAGTACTTC. The genes are TRBV29-1 and TRBJ2-7; 8 bases fit TRBD2. Germline values: CDR1 SQVTM, CDR2 ANQGSEA. CDR3 length: 13 residues. V dropped 7 bases and J dropped 0; count of bases not matched to a gene: 5.

The chain recombines TRBV6-2 or TRBV6-3 with TRBJ1-2, with 7 bases that match TRBD1. J lost 7 bases, V lost 2 bases, and 4 bases had no gene match. Per germline, CDR1 MNHEY and CDR2 SVGEGT. The CDR3 runs to 13 residues. CDR3 loop: CASSYATGTGYTF. The CDR3 coding sequence is TGTGCCAGCAGTTACGCGACAGGGACTGGCTACACCTTC.

V and J are TRBV14 and TRBJ2-1; D unresolved. The CDR3 has 13 residues. Germline V lookup: CDR1 SGHDN, CDR2 FVKESK. The germline V and J ends were trimmed by 3 bases and 6 bases, with 9 bases remaining between them. The CDR3 DNA sequence: TGTGCCAGCAGCCAGATTAACAGCAATGAGCAGTTCTTC. This sequence encodes CASSQINSNEQFF.

The chain combines TRBV4-1 with TRBJ2-5; 9 nucleotides line up with TRBD2. The V gene end was trimmed by 1 base and the J gene end by 1 base; junction bases not matched to a gene: 7. The CDR3 sequence is 17 residues long. Germline-derived CDR1 and CDR2 are MGHRA and YSYEKL. This CDR3 is CASSQGFSGGLQETQYF. The CDR3 region has the DNA TGCGCCAGCAGCCAAGGTTTCAGCGGGGGGCTCCAAGAGACCCAGTACTTC.

V usage is TRBV3-1 and J usage is TRBJ2-7; 8 bases match TRBD2. Germline V gives CDR1 LGHDT, CDR2 YNNKEL (reference sequence). With 0 bases clipped from V and 0 bases from J, the junction kept 7 bases outside the gene matches. The CDR3 contains 17 residues. CDR3 bases: TGTGCCAGCAGCCAAGATCAAGCGGGGGTATACTCCTACGAGCAGTACTTC. Amino acid sequence: CASSQDQAGVYSYEQYF.

The genes are TRBV11-1 and TRBJ2-2; the D gene could be TRBD1 or TRBD2 (5 bases each). V was clipped by 3 bases and J by 6 bases, with 14 bases between them. Germline V gene lookup returns CDR1 SGHAT and CDR2 FQDESV (reference sequence). There are 15 residues in the CDR3. The CDR3 loop reads CASSFSRGNAGELFF. The CDR3 DNA reads TGTGCCAGCAGCTTCTCGAGGGGTAACGCCGGGGAGCTGTTTTTT.

This clonotype was recorded only once. Without the conserved terminal phenylalanine or tryptophan, this CDR3 likely stems from a read error. The chain is built from TRBV27 and TRBJ1-2, with a possible D match to TRBD1 (6 bases). Germline V gene lookup returns CDR1 MNHEY and CDR2 SMNVEV (reference sequence). The CDR3 consists of 13 residues. V was pared by 3 bases and J by 6 bases, with 11 bases between. The DNA of the CDR3 is TGTGCCAGCAGTTTTTTGGGGGCGGATGGCTACACCCTC. Its translation: CASSFLGADGYTL.

The DNA for the CDR3 is TGTGCCAGCAGCCCCTATGTGGACAGTAACTATGGCTACACCTTC. Residues: CASSPYVDSNYGYTF. The rearrangement joins TRBV6-1 to TRBJ1-2; D is perhaps TRBD1 (6 bases). Germline-derived CDR1 and CDR2 are MNHNS and SASEGT. The CDR3 spans 15 residues. Deletions cut 6 bases from V and 1 base from J, with 15 bases between.

This clonotype appeared once. The chain recombines TRBV30 with TRBJ2-3; TRBD2 matches at 11 bases. CDR1 is GTSNPN, CDR2 SVGIG, per germline (reference sequence). Trimming took 1 base from V and 8 from J; bases not matched to a gene: 8. This CDR3 spans 15 amino acids. The CDR3 is CAWSGASGGPGTQYF. Here the CDR3 DNA reads TGTGCCTGGAGTGGAGCTAGCGGGGGGCCGGGTACGCAGTATTTT.